These 11 T cell receptor beta chains were all obtained from the same sample, sequenced in a study of blood T cell repertoires in COVID-19. Only in-frame clones appear in the TCRdb table, and some are missing; sequencing was by immunoSEQ multiplex PCR. This table holds about 140,000 clones, roughly 90% found once. Sequencing was performed on peripheral blood. The receptors derive from a man aged 55 to 70 with active or convalescent COVID-19.

The chain uses TRBV7-9 and TRBJ2-4; tentatively, D is TRBD1 (5 bases). Deletions cut 5 bases from V and 5 bases from J, with 7 bases between. The CDR3 totals 12 residues. Germline CDR1 SEHNR, CDR2 FQNEAQ (reference sequence). CDR3 DNA: TGTGCCAGCAGCCAGACAGAAAACATTCAGTACTTC. Protein sequence: CASSQTENIQYF.

The chain employs TRBV9 and TRBJ1-4; possibly TRBD1 for D (6 bases). This CDR3 region has 15 residues. The germline V gene encodes CDR1 SGDLS and CDR2 YYNGEE. V lost 3 bases and J lost 0, with 9 bases in between. This CDR3 reads CASSGRDTTNEKLFF. Here the CDR3 DNA reads TGTGCCAGCAGCGGCCGGGACACAACTAATGAAAAACTGTTTTTT.

This chain uses TRBV2 with TRBJ2-3; D is possibly TRBD2 (7 bases). The CDR3 sequence is 15 residues long. V lost 6 bases to trimming and J lost 5 bases, with 18 bases between them. Germline lookup yields CDR1 SNHLY and CDR2 FYNNEI. The CDR3: CASRTMEGEGDTQYF. CDR3 nucleotide sequence: TGTGCCAGCAGGACCATGGAGGGGGAGGGAGATACGCAGTATTTT.

The genes are TRBV6-1 and TRBJ1-5; D is possibly TRBD1 (6 bases). The V end lost 3 bases, the J end lost 11 bases, and 17 bases lay between the germline ends. This CDR3 has 14 amino acids. CDR1 MNHNS and CDR2 SASEGT come from the germline V gene. The CDR3 nucleotides read TGTGCCAGCAGTGACCGACTAGGGGGGGAGTCCCAGCATTTT. Its protein is CASSDRLGGESQHF.

The V call is TRBV19, the J call TRBJ1-5; 10 bases align to TRBD1. V lost 4 bases and J lost 7; bases outside the gene matches: 10. Germline values: CDR1 LNHDA, CDR2 SQIVND (reference sequence). The CDR3 covers 16 residues. The DNA for the CDR3 is TGTGCCAGTAGTAACCGGGACAGGGGCTTCGGCCAGCCCCAGCATTTT. Residues: CASSNRDRGFGQPQHF.

The V gene is TRBV4-2, the J gene TRBJ2-6, with D uncertain. The CDR3 contains 17 residues. In germline, CDR1 is LGHNA, CDR2 YNFKEQ. V was cut by 0 bases and J by 0 bases, with 9 bases left in between. The DNA for the CDR3 is TGTGCCAGCAGCCAAGAGGCGGTGACCTCTGGGGCCAACGTCCTGACTTTC. Residues: CASSQEAVTSGANVLTF.

This clone was detected once. The rearrangement joins TRBV3-1 (or the pseudogene TRBV3-2) to TRBJ2-7; D perhaps matches TRBD1 (5 bases). V was shortened by 7 bases and J by 0 bases, with 16 bases between the two germline ends. CDR1 is LGHDT and CDR2 is YNNKEL in the germline V gene (reference sequence). The CDR3 runs 15 residues. The CDR3 loop is CASKVVQVGSYEQYF. The CDR3 region has the DNA TGTGCCAGCAAAGTAGTACAGGTCGGCTCCTACGAGCAGTACTTC.

The chain is built from TRBV6-5 and TRBJ2-7, with D perhaps matching TRBD1 (6 bases). The CDR3 consists of 12 residues. Deletions cut 8 bases from V and 4 bases from J, with 12 bases between. CDR1 and CDR2 from the germline V gene are MNHEY and SVGAGI. The CDR3 reads CASDRNSYEQYF. The DNA for the CDR3 is TGTGCCAGCGACAGGAATTCTTACGAGCAGTACTTC.

The chain uses TRBV27 and TRBJ1-1; 7 bases align to TRBD1. This CDR3 is 17 amino acids long. Germline V lookup: CDR1 MNHEY, CDR2 SMNVEV (reference sequence). J gave up 5 bases and V 3 bases, and 15 bases lay outside the gene matches. This CDR3 reads CASSFQTGAWGRTEAFF. Written as DNA, the CDR3 is TGTGCCAGCAGTTTCCAAACAGGGGCGTGGGGGAGAACTGAAGCTTTCTTT.

The chain links TRBV6-2 or TRBV6-3 to TRBJ2-5, with 10 nucleotides matching TRBD2. The junction had 11 bases not matched to a gene; V was cut back by 6 bases and J by 4 bases. The CDR3 covers 16 residues. Germline values: CDR1 MNHEY, CDR2 SVGEGT. For the CDR3, the DNA is TGTGCCAGCAGCTCCACCCAGCGGGGGGGCCGAGAGACCCAGTACTTC. It codes for CASSSTQRGGRETQYF.

V is TRBV7-9 and J is TRBJ2-2; maybe TRBD1 (6 bases). V was trimmed by 5 bases and J by 6 bases, leaving 19 bases between them. The CDR3 spans 16 residues. Germline V gene data show CDR1 as SEHNR and CDR2 as FQNEAQ (reference sequence). CDR3 residues: CASSPQGPGSSGELFF. In nucleotides, the CDR3 is TGTGCCAGCAGCCCCCAGGGGCCAGGTTCCTCCGGGGAGCTGTTTTTT.